The sequence of this T cell receptor (beta chain) was determined in a study of T-cell reconstitution after alpha-beta-depleted transplantation in children. Germline V lookup: CDR1 SGHTA, CDR2 FQGNSA. CDR3 length equals 15 residues. Trimming took 5 bases from V and 3 from J; bases not matched to a gene: 4. This clonotype was counted many times. Unique molecular identifiers were used to barcode this TCRbeta library. TCRdb re-called the PCR reads through MiXCR, storing one row per CDR3 protein. The profile covers about 91,000 distinct CDR3 sequences, with 7% to 9% appearing a single time and about 7% taken by the ten largest.

The starting material was PBMCs from the stem cell graft donor, obtained from the stem cell graft. This TCR was recovered from a human donor who donated a stem cell graft to a child with congenital amegakaryocytic thrombocytopenia. The chain uses TRBV7-2 and TRBJ2-7, with 13 bases fitting TRBD2. CDR3 coding DNA: TGTGCCAGCAGCACGGGACTAGCGGGATTCTACGAGCAGTACTTC. This sequence encodes CASSTGLAGFYEQYF. The full variable domain, completed using reference TRBV7-2 and TRBJ2-7, is GAGVSQSPSNKVTEKGKDVELRCDPISGHTALYWYRQSLGQGLEFLIYFQGNSAPDKSGLPSDRFSAERTGGSVSTLTIQRTQQEDSAVYLCASSTGLAGFYEQYFGPGTRLTVT.